The 31 T cell receptor beta chains reported below all come from one sample, sequenced in a study of T cell repertoires in cytomegalovirus infection. A single record per CDR3 protein comes from TCRdb applying MiXCR to the reads. The repertoire holds more than 200,000 distinct CDR3 sequences, with less than 9.5% as singletons. Sequencing was done on a sample of PBMCs. These receptors were taken from a human donor in good health (CMV status not recorded). Some clones in this sample may be carry-over from other donors' samples.

In its sample, this clonotype is medium-sized. The chain recombines TRBV20-1 with TRBJ2-7; D possibly matches TRBD1 or TRBD2 (5 bases each). CDR1 DFQATT and CDR2 SNEGSKA come from the germline V gene (reference sequence). Trimming removed 6 bases from V and 0 bases from J, with 15 bases in between. The CDR3 loop spans 14 amino acids. As DNA, the CDR3 is TGCAGTGCCCCGGGGCATTCCACCTCCTACGAGCAGTACTTC. Its protein product is CSAPGHSTSYEQYF.

V gene TRBV6-6 combines with J gene TRBJ2-7, with 8 bases lining up with TRBD1. The germline gives CDR1 MNHNY, CDR2 SVGAGI (reference sequence). The CDR3 sequence is 15 residues long. V trimming: 7 bases; J trimming: 1 base; junction bases outside the gene matches: 9. The CDR3 DNA is TGTGCCAGCACCACGGACAGGGTTAGTTCCTACGAGCAGTACTTC. Its protein is CASTTDRVSSYEQYF.

In this sample, this clonotype turned up many times. The rearrangement links TRBV7-2 to TRBJ2-7; a weak D match, TRBD2 (6 bases). Between the trimmed V and J ends, which lost 2 bases and 2 bases, there was a span of 10 bases. The germline V gene has CDR1 SGHTA and CDR2 FQGNSA. The CDR3 spans 14 residues. CDR3 sequence: CASSLWRGTYEQYF. In DNA form, the CDR3 reads TGTGCCAGCAGCTTATGGCGCGGGACCTACGAGCAGTACTTC.

This clonotype was detected ten times or more. V and J are TRBV7-2 and TRBJ2-4, with 8 bases aligning to TRBD1. This CDR3 is built from 17 residues. V shed 1 base and J 4 bases; nucleotides not matched to a gene: 9. CDR1 is SGHTA, CDR2 FQGNSA, per germline. CDR3 DNA: TGTGCCAGCAGCTTAGGGGGGGCAGGGGGCGAGAAAAACATTCAGTACTTC. Its translation is CASSLGGAGGEKNIQYF.

The sample holds a few counts of this clonotype. This chain connects TRBV5-1 to TRBJ1-3, with a weak D call TRBD1 (5 bases). Trimming left V 0 bases short and J 0 bases short, with 10 bases between. The CDR3 spans 16 residues. The germline V gene encodes CDR1 SGHRS and CDR2 YFSETQ. The CDR3 DNA sequence: TGCGCCAGCAGCTTGGGGGGCATTAGCTCTGGAAACACCATATATTTT. Residues: CASSLGGISSGNTIYF.

This chain uses TRBV6-2 or TRBV6-3 with TRBJ2-3; D remains ambiguous. Germline V gives CDR1 MNHEY, CDR2 SVGEGT. V gave up 6 bases and J gave up 9 bases, with 13 bases separating them. The CDR3 totals 12 residues. CDR3 loop: CASSFATKTQYF. DNA of the CDR3: TGTGCCAGCAGCTTCGCTACGAAAACGCAGTATTTT.

At least ten counts were recorded for this clonotype. The chain uses TRBV12-3 or TRBV12-4 and TRBJ1-2, with TRBD1 matching 8 bases. The CDR3 totals 15 residues. Trimming removed 4 bases from V and 5 bases from J; junction bases left unmatched: 9. The CDR3 loop is CASSSTGQGLYGYTF. CDR3 nucleotide sequence: TGTGCCAGCAGTTCGACTGGACAGGGACTTTATGGCTACACCTTC.

The chain is built from TRBV28 and TRBJ2-3; D remains unclear. Germline V gene sequence: CDR1 MDHEN, CDR2 SYDVKM. With 6 bases removed from V and 2 bases from J, the gap between germline ends came to 12 bases. This CDR3 is 14 amino acids long. CDR3: CASRGLGFTDTQYF. CDR3 nucleotide sequence: TGTGCCAGCAGGGGCTTGGGGTTCACAGATACGCAGTATTTT. The variable domain in full, with the rest retrieved from reference TRBV28 and TRBJ2-3, is DVKVTQSSRYLVKRTGEKVFLECVQDMDHENMFWYRQDPGLGLRLIYFSYDVKMKEKGDIPEGYSVSREKKERFSLILESASTNQTSMYLCASRGLGFTDTQYFGPGTRLTVL.

The table lists this clonotype with a few counts. This chain uses TRBV7-2 with TRBJ2-3; D unclear. CDR3 length: 14 residues. Germline loops: CDR1 SGHTA, CDR2 FQGNSA. V lost 1 base and J lost 2, with 7 bases in between. The CDR3 region has the DNA TGTGCCAGCAGCTTAGTTCAGAACACAGATACGCAGTATTTT. Translating it yields CASSLVQNTDTQYF.

The gene calls are TRBV12-3 or TRBV12-4 and TRBJ2-3; D not resolved. This CDR3 region has 15 residues. Trimming removed 2 bases at V and 1 base at J, with 10 bases between. The CDR3 bases are TGTGCCAGCAGTTTACGGCTTTTTGGCACAGATACGCAGTATTTT. The encoded protein is CASSLRLFGTDTQYF.

This clonotype was counted many times. This chain joins TRBV12-3 or TRBV12-4 and TRBJ2-5, with D perhaps given as TRBD1 or TRBD2 (5 bases each). This CDR3 region has 16 residues. Trimming stripped 5 bases from V and 4 bases from J, with 20 bases between. DNA of the CDR3: TGTGCCAGCAGTCCCCTCCGACCCGGGACCGTAGAGACCCAGTACTTC. Translated, it gives CASSPLRPGTVETQYF.

A few counts support this clonotype. The chain is built from TRBV18 and TRBJ2-2; D is unclear. Looked up from germline, CDR1 is KGHSH and CDR2 is LQKENI. V was clipped by 2 bases and J by 4 bases, with 8 bases between them. This CDR3 has 14 residues. CDR3 region: CASSPRRSTGELFF. The CDR3 DNA reads as TGTGCCAGCTCACCAAGACGGTCCACCGGGGAGCTGTTTTTT. Based on the CDR3 plus reference TRBV18 and TRBJ2-2, the full variable domain is NAGVMQNPRHLVRRRGQEARLRCSPMKGHSHVYWYRQLPEEGLKFMVYLQKENIIDESGMPKERFSAEFPKEGPSILRIQQVVRGDSAAYFCASSPRRSTGELFFGEGSRLTVL.

This clonotype occurred many times. The V gene is TRBV7-2, the J gene TRBJ2-2; the match to TRBD2 covers 10 bases. Germline V lookup: CDR1 SGHTA, CDR2 FQGNSA. The CDR3 totals 18 residues. V was pared by 4 bases and J by 0 bases, with 8 bases of the junction left unmatched. The CDR3 DNA sequence: TGTGCCAGCAGCTCCCCTCTAGCGGGGGTGACGAACACCGGGGAGCTGTTTTTT. This sequence encodes CASSSPLAGVTNTGELFF.

This clonotype was detected ten times or more. This chain connects TRBV11-2 to TRBJ1-2; a weak D match, TRBD1 (6 bases). Trimming stripped 4 bases from V and 7 bases from J, with 19 bases between. The CDR3 is 15 residues long. CDR1 is SGHAT, CDR2 FQNNGV, per germline. CDR3 loop: CASSYRLQGLSGYTF. The CDR3 nucleotides read TGTGCCAGCAGCTACCGATTACAGGGTTTAAGTGGCTACACCTTC.

The sample holds many counts of this clonotype. CDR3 in amino acids: CASRTTGDYGYTF. In DNA, the CDR3 is TGTGCCAGCAGAACGACAGGGGACTATGGCTACACCTTC. The V call is TRBV7-9, the J call TRBJ1-2; 8 bases are shared with TRBD1. The CDR3 contains 13 residues. J lost 3 bases, V lost 6 bases, and 3 bases had no gene match. The germline CDR1 and CDR2 sequences are SEHNR and FQNEAQ (reference sequence).

This clonotype occurred many times. The V and J genes are TRBV11-2 and TRBJ2-1, with D perhaps TRBD2 (6 bases). V lost 1 base and J 6 bases, leaving 22 bases between the germline ends. The CDR3 consists of 18 residues. Germline V gene data show CDR1 as SGHAT and CDR2 as FQNNGV. CDR3 DNA: TGTGCCAGCAGCTTAGCGGGACTGGGTGGAACTCCTACCAATGAGCAGTTCTTC. As protein: CASSLAGLGGTPTNEQFF. The variable domain in full, with the rest retrieved from reference TRBV11-2 and TRBJ2-1, is EAGVAQSPRYKIIEKRQSVAFWCNPISGHATLYWYQQILGQGPKLLIQFQNNGVVDDSQLPKDRFSAERLKGVDSTLKIQPAKLEDSAVYLCASSLAGLGGTPTNEQFFGPGTRLTVL.

This clonotype has ten or more counts. The chain links TRBV19 to TRBJ2-2; D gene ambiguous. Germline-derived CDR1 and CDR2 are LNHDA and SQIVND (reference sequence). V was clipped by 0 bases and J by 2 bases, with 4 bases between them. The CDR3 has 14 residues. The chain's CDR3 is CASSIERNTGELFF. CDR3 DNA: TGTGCCAGTAGTATAGAGAGAAACACCGGGGAGCTGTTTTTT.

The genes are TRBV27 and TRBJ2-3; D gene unclear. This CDR3 region has 15 residues. The V and J ends lost 5 bases and 2 bases respectively, with 14 bases between them. Germline-derived CDR1 and CDR2 are MNHEY and SMNVEV (reference sequence). The DNA for the CDR3 is TGTGCCAGCAGTCCCATGGCTAGAACCACAGATACGCAGTATTTT. This sequence encodes CASSPMARTTDTQYF.

The J gene is TRBJ1-6, the V gene TRBV6-6; D is possibly TRBD1 (6 bases). V lost 10 bases, J lost 10 bases, and 17 bases lay in between. This CDR3 contains 13 residues. Germline V gene lookup returns CDR1 MNHNY and CDR2 SVGAGI (reference sequence). The CDR3 DNA reads as TGTGCCATCCAGGGGTCTTCAGGATCACCCCTCCACTTT. This sequence encodes CAIQGSSGSPLHF.

The chain combines TRBV7-3 with TRBJ2-1; D uncertain. Germline V gives CDR1 SGHTA, CDR2 FQGTGA. The CDR3 loop spans 13 amino acids. Trimming removed 6 bases from V and 0 bases from J, with 6 bases in between. The CDR3: CASSKSSYNEQFF. Here the CDR3 DNA reads TGTGCCAGCAGTAAGAGCTCCTACAATGAGCAGTTCTTC.

This clonotype was seen many times. The chain recombines TRBV12-3 or TRBV12-4 with TRBJ1-2; 8 nucleotides agree with TRBD1. CDR3 size: 15 residues. After removal of 5 bases from V and 7 bases from J, the junction contained 12 bases not matched to a gene. The CDR3 DNA reads TGTGCCAGCAGTGCCTCGGACAGGGTCGGTCTTGGCTACACCTTC. This gives the protein CASSASDRVGLGYTF.

This clonotype was seen repeatedly, ten times or more. The chain joins TRBV7-2 to TRBJ1-1; D may be TRBD1 (6 bases). The CDR3 covers 13 residues. Deletions cut 6 bases from V and 8 bases from J, with 16 bases between. The germline gives CDR1 SGHTA, CDR2 FQGNSA. The CDR3 region has the DNA TGTGCCAGCAGGCTAAATGGACAGCTAGAAGCTTTCTTT. This translates into CASRLNGQLEAFF. The variable domain in full, with the rest retrieved from reference TRBV7-2 and TRBJ1-1, is GAGVSQSPSNKVTEKGKDVELRCDPISGHTALYWYRQSLGQGLEFLIYFQGNSAPDKSGLPSDRFSAERTGGSVSTLTIQRTQQEDSAVYLCASRLNGQLEAFFGQGTRLTVV.

This clonotype was seen many times. This chain uses TRBV6-1 with TRBJ2-4; D might be TRBD1 (6 bases). V shed 6 bases and J shed 1 base, with 16 bases lying between them. The germline gives CDR1 MNHNS, CDR2 SASEGT. This CDR3 has 16 amino acids. Here the CDR3 DNA reads TGTGCCAGCAGCCCCCAGGGGTTGGCGGCCAAAAACATTCAGTACTTC. Translation gives CASSPQGLAAKNIQYF.

At least ten counts were recorded for this clonotype. This chain joins TRBV7-2 and TRBJ2-2; 10 nucleotides line up with TRBD1. The ends lost 5 bases at V and 5 bases at J; junction bases unmatched: 11. Germline V lookup: CDR1 SGHTA, CDR2 FQGNSA. The CDR3 has 17 amino acids. CDR3 in amino acids: CASSARPGQGNTGELFF. CDR3 nucleotides: TGTGCCAGCAGCGCAAGACCGGGACAGGGGAATACCGGGGAGCTGTTTTTT.

This clonotype was detected many times. The chain recombines TRBV11-3 with TRBJ2-1; 7 bases align to TRBD1. V shed 1 base and J 4 bases; nucleotides not matched to a gene: 10. Germline CDR1 and CDR2: SGHNT and YENEEA. This CDR3 spans 17 amino acids. The CDR3 sequence: CASSLVSGQTLYNEQFF. In nucleotides, the CDR3 is TGTGCCAGCAGCTTAGTTTCGGGACAGACCTTATACAATGAGCAGTTCTTC. The complete variable domain, with remaining parts taken from reference TRBV11-3 and TRBJ2-1, reads EAGVVQSPRYKIIEKKQPVAFWCNPISGHNTLYWYLQNLGQGPELLIRYENEEAVDDSQLPKDRFSAERLKGVDSTLKIQPAELGDSAVYLCASSLVSGQTLYNEQFFGPGTRLTVL.

This clonotype was observed at least ten times. This chain uses TRBV7-2 with TRBJ1-1, with TRBD1 matching 7 bases. The trim removed 10 bases at V and 6 bases at J, leaving 8 bases unmatched. Germline V gene lookup returns CDR1 SGHTA and CDR2 FQGNSA. CDR3 length: 12 residues. CDR3 protein: CATGMTGSEAFF. As DNA, the CDR3 is TGTGCCACTGGAATGACAGGGTCTGAAGCTTTCTTT. The whole variable domain, remainder taken from reference TRBV7-2 and TRBJ1-1, is GAGVSQSPSNKVTEKGKDVELRCDPISGHTALYWYRQSLGQGLEFLIYFQGNSAPDKSGLPSDRFSAERTGGSVSTLTIQRTQQEDSAVYLCATGMTGSEAFFGQGTRLTVV.

At least ten counts were recorded for this clonotype. CDR3 nucleotides: TGTGCCACTTACGCCGGCACAGATACGCAGTATTTT. This gives the protein CATYAGTDTQYF. This chain connects TRBV6-2 or TRBV6-3 to TRBJ2-3; D is unresolved. Germline CDR1 is MNHEY and CDR2 is SVGEGT. The length of the CDR3 is 12 residues. Trimming left V 10 bases short and J 1 base short, with 9 bases between.

The chain carries TRBV7-2 and TRBJ1-2; weak D call: TRBD1 (5 bases). The CDR3 covers 12 residues. Trimming stripped 5 bases from V and 6 bases from J, with 10 bases between. Germline V CDR1 and CDR2: SGHTA, FQGNSA. The CDR3, as DNA: TGTGCCAGCAGCCGGGGGGTAAATGGCTACACCTTC. It encodes CASSRGVNGYTF.

Remarks on this clonotype: At one end, the junction sequence differs from germline, possibly due to a read error. The V call is TRBV7-9, the J call TRBJ2-6; a possible D gene is TRBD2 (5 bases). The CDR3 spans 15 residues. The germline V gene encodes CDR1 SEHNR and CDR2 FQNEAQ (reference sequence). The CDR3 region has the DNA TGTGTCAGCAGCCCGGACTTCTCTGGGGCCAACGTCCTGACTTTC. It yields the protein CVSSPDFSGANVLTF.

The count of this clonotype is one. The chain employs TRBV12-3 or TRBV12-4 and TRBJ1-1; 8 positions agree with TRBD1. The CDR3 is 13 residues long. With 6 bases clipped from V and 6 bases from J, the junction kept 6 bases outside the gene matches. In DNA form, the CDR3 reads TGTGCCAGCAGGGAGACAGGGGATGCTGAAGCTTTCTTT. Translation: CASRETGDAEAFF.

This clonotype has a count of ten or more. In DNA, the CDR3 is TGTGCCAGCAGCTTAGCGGCGGGCCCTTACAATGAGCAGTTCTTC. Translated, it gives CASSLAAGPYNEQFF. V is TRBV7-2 and J is TRBJ2-1; D might be TRBD2 (5 bases). Germline V CDR1 and CDR2: SGHTA, FQGNSA. Between the trimmed V and J ends, which lost 0 bases and 4 bases, there was a span of 10 bases. The CDR3 spans 15 residues.